The next 2 T cell receptor beta chains were all read from a single sample in a study of human T cells and chemical hapten exposure. Time point defined: patch test 2, 6 weeks after DPC sensitization. Indicated treatment: therapeutic diphenylcyclopropenone sensitization with weekly scalp DPC. Using its own MiXCR run on the RACE reads, TCRdb lists one record per CDR3 protein. This table has roughly 140,000 distinct CDR3 sequences, approximately 10% appearing once. Sample: whole blood, taken in connection with sensitization to the hapten diphenylcyclopropenone (DPC). The receptors stem from a woman in her forties or fifties with alopecia areata. Some clones in this sample may be carry-over from other donors' samples.

The V and J genes are TRBV18 and TRBJ1-5; D perhaps matches TRBD1 (5 bases). This CDR3 has 14 amino acids. Germline assignment: CDR1 KGHSH and CDR2 LQKENI. The germline V and J ends were trimmed by 2 bases and 7 bases, with 12 bases remaining between them. The CDR3: CASSPAGGRQPQHF. The CDR3 nucleotides are TGTGCCAGCTCACCAGCGGGGGGGAGGCAGCCCCAGCATTTT.

This clonotype has at least ten counts. The chain combines TRBV30 with TRBJ2-2; D unclear. The CDR3 has 15 amino acids. Trimming stripped 0 bases from V and 0 bases from J, with 8 bases between. Germline CDR1 reads GTSNPN; CDR2 reads SVGIG (reference sequence). CDR3 region: CAWSVALSNTGELFF. The CDR3 DNA is TGTGCCTGGAGTGTAGCATTATCGAACACCGGGGAGCTGTTTTTT.